The 12 T cell receptor beta chains below were found in one sample sequenced in a study of blood T cell repertoires in COVID-19. Assay: immunoSEQ multiplex PCR; the TCRdb copy retains only in-frame clones and omits some. The sample lists some 180,000 clones; roughly 80% were seen once. Input material: peripheral blood. The receptors were sampled from a woman older than 75 with COVID-19, enrolled during active disease.

The rearrangement joins TRBV28 to TRBJ2-7; tentative D call: TRBD2 (7 bases). The CDR3 is made up of 14 amino acids. Germline V gene sequence: CDR1 MDHEN, CDR2 SYDVKM. V was clipped by 9 bases and J by 1 base, with 16 bases between them. DNA of the CDR3: TGTGCCAGTCAGAGGGGGGGGGTGTCCTACGAGCAGTACTTC. Translation gives CASQRGGVSYEQYF.

This chain uses TRBV3-1 (or the pseudogene TRBV3-2) with TRBJ1-6; D might be TRBD1 (5 bases). This CDR3 region has 15 residues. In germline, CDR1 is LGHDT, CDR2 YNNKEL (reference sequence). The V end was cut by 0 bases, the J end by 7 bases, with 10 bases between. The CDR3 protein is CASSQDQGTNSPLHF. The CDR3 nucleotides read TGTGCCAGCAGCCAAGATCAGGGTACGAATTCACCCCTCCACTTT.

This clone was seen once. In DNA, the CDR3 is TGTGCCAGCAGGGCTAGCGGCCAAGAGACCCAGTACTTC. It codes for CASRASGQETQYF. The chain recombines TRBV9 with TRBJ2-5; 7 positions match TRBD2. The CDR3 runs to 13 residues. Unmatched junction bases numbered 2, after V lost 5 bases and J lost 1 base. Germline-derived CDR1 and CDR2 are SGDLS and YYNGEE.

The rearrangement uses TRBV7-3 and TRBJ2-2; TRBD1 agrees at 9 bases. The CDR3 is 13 amino acids. Germline V gene lookup returns CDR1 SGHTA and CDR2 FQGTGA. V dropped 10 bases and J dropped 3; count of bases not matched to a gene: 3. The CDR3 DNA reads as TGTGCCACTCGACAGGGGGACACCGGGGAGCTGTTTTTT. Its protein is CATRQGDTGELFF.

This clone was detected once. The J gene is TRBJ2-1, the V gene TRBV6-5; the D gene is possibly TRBD1 (6 bases). Germline V gene data show CDR1 as MNHEY and CDR2 as SVGAGI. The length of the CDR3 is 15 residues. Trimming took off 0 bases at V and 7 bases at J, with 13 bases between the two ends. CDR3 amino acids: CASSYSWGRGNEQFF. In DNA form, the CDR3 reads TGTGCCAGCAGTTACTCGTGGGGGCGAGGGAATGAGCAGTTCTTC.

V gene TRBV19 combines with J gene TRBJ1-2, with 10 nucleotides matching TRBD1. J lost 8 bases, V lost 6 bases, and 9 bases had no gene match. The CDR3 sequence is 14 residues long. The germline V gene has CDR1 LNHDA and CDR2 SQIVND (reference sequence). CDR3 in amino acids: CASSGQGGSDGYTF. The CDR3 DNA reads TGTGCCAGTAGCGGACAGGGGGGGTCGGACGGCTACACCTTC.

The V gene is TRBV7-2, the J gene TRBJ1-4, with 8 nucleotides matching TRBD1. In germline, CDR1 is SGHTA, CDR2 FQGNSA. This CDR3 contains 14 residues. With V trimmed by 6 bases and J by 7 bases, 7 bases remained unmatched. CDR3 DNA: TGTGCCAGCAGTCCCGGGACAGGAGGTGAAAAACTGTTTTTT. Its protein is CASSPGTGGEKLFF.

The rearrangement uses TRBV6-2 or TRBV6-3 and TRBJ2-3, with D hard to call. The CDR3 covers 13 residues. Trimming removed 6 bases from V and 10 bases from J, with 17 bases in between. Germline V CDR1 and CDR2: MNHEY, SVGEGT. In DNA form, the CDR3 reads TGTGCCAGCAGCCCCGATGGTACTCGGGCGCAGTATTTT. It translates to CASSPDGTRAQYF.

The chain recombines TRBV7-8 with TRBJ1-5, with a possible D match to TRBD1 (5 bases). Germline loops: CDR1 SGHVS, CDR2 FQNEAQ. There are 16 residues in the CDR3. Trimming left V 2 bases short and J 4 bases short, with 15 bases between. Here the CDR3 DNA reads TGTGCCAGCAGCTTATCGCGGGGCTTGGGTAATCAGCCCCAGCATTTT. It is translated as CASSLSRGLGNQPQHF.

The chain combines TRBV11-3 with TRBJ2-7; 7 nucleotides align to TRBD2. The CDR3 sequence is 13 residues long. Trimming at V came to 6 bases and at J to 11 bases, leaving 13 bases not matched to a gene. Germline-derived CDR1 and CDR2 are SGHNT and YENEEA. The chain's CDR3 is CASRRPSGRGEYF. For the CDR3, the DNA is TGTGCCAGCAGGAGACCCAGCGGCCGGGGGGAGTACTTC.

The CDR3 spells CASSLFIADNQPQHF. The CDR3 coding sequence is TGTGCCAGCAGCCTGTTTATAGCCGATAATCAGCCCCAGCATTTT. J is TRBJ1-5 and V is TRBV5-5; D unclear. Germline-derived CDR1 and CDR2 are SGHKS and YYEKEE (reference sequence). V was cut by 4 bases and J by 4 bases, with 15 bases left in between. The CDR3 is 15 amino acids. The entire variable domain, with the rest obtained from reference TRBV5-5 and TRBJ1-5, is as follows: DAGVTQSPTHLIKTRGQQVTLRCSPISGHKSVSWYQQVLGQGPQFIFQYYEKEERGRGNFPDRFSARQFPNYSSELNVNALLLGDSALYLCASSLFIADNQPQHFGDGTRLSIL.

V gene TRBV10-1 combines with J gene TRBJ1-5; D gene unclear. The V end lost 8 bases, the J end lost 9 bases, and 17 bases lay between the germline ends. The germline CDR1 and CDR2 sequences are WNHNN and SYGVQD (reference sequence). The CDR3 is 13 amino acids. CDR3 in amino acids: CASWEYARWPQHF. The CDR3, as DNA: TGCGCCAGCTGGGAGTACGCCAGATGGCCCCAGCATTTT.